The 22 T cell receptor beta chains below were found in one sample sequenced in a study of T-cell reconstitution after alpha-beta-depleted transplantation in children. Construction of the TCRbeta library involved unique molecular identifiers. TCRdb re-called the PCR reads with MiXCR, one entry per CDR3 protein. The sample consists of 150,000 to 250,000 distinct CDR3 sequences, about 14% of them appearing once. The sequenced sample was PBMCs from the stem cell graft donor, obtained from the stem cell graft. The source is a human donor who donated a stem cell graft to a child with acute lymphoblastic leukemia.

This clonotype was observed at least ten times. The gene calls are TRBV6-5 and TRBJ1-1, with D uncertain. CDR1 and CDR2 (germline): MNHEY, SVGAGI. The CDR3 has 17 amino acids. Trimming removed 5 bases from V and 0 bases from J, with 19 bases in between. The CDR3 DNA sequence: TGTGCCAGCAGTAACGGAGTTGTGGGCAAATTGAACACTGAAGCTTTCTTT. It encodes CASSNGVVGKLNTEAFF.

V is TRBV5-1 and J is TRBJ2-7, with D perhaps matching TRBD2 (5 bases). Trimming took off 4 bases at V and 2 bases at J, with 10 bases between the two ends. The CDR3 sequence is 13 residues long. Looked up from germline, CDR1 is SGHRS and CDR2 is YFSETQ. The CDR3 bases are TGCGCCAGCAGCCCCCCCGGGACCTACGAGCAGTACTTC. Its translation: CASSPPGTYEQYF.

Ten or more counts support this clonotype. The rearrangement links TRBV29-1 to TRBJ2-2; 13 nucleotides agree with TRBD2. This CDR3 comprises 16 residues. The ends lost 4 bases at V and 3 bases at J; junction bases unmatched: 5. Germline V gives CDR1 SQVTM, CDR2 ANQGSEA. The CDR3 protein is CSVATSGRADTGELFF. The CDR3 DNA is TGCAGCGTTGCCACTAGCGGGAGGGCGGACACCGGGGAGCTGTTTTTT.

This clonotype occurred many times. The gene calls are TRBV7-2 and TRBJ2-2; 11 bases are a match to TRBD1. This CDR3 contains 16 residues. V was clipped by 5 bases and J by 5 bases; unmatched bases: 7. Germline V CDR1 and CDR2: SGHTA, FQGNSA. The CDR3 sequence: CASSPGQGARTGELFF. The DNA for the CDR3 is TGTGCCAGCAGCCCCGGACAGGGGGCGAGAACCGGGGAGCTGTTTTTT.

This clonotype was counted at least ten times. The rearrangement joins TRBV5-1 to TRBJ2-3; D might be TRBD2 (6 bases). The CDR3 sequence is 14 residues long. Trimming removed 0 bases at V and 6 bases at J, with 11 bases between. In germline, CDR1 is SGHRS, CDR2 YFSETQ. The CDR3 coding sequence is TGCGCCAGCAGCTTGGCGGGAGTAACCGATACGCAGTATTTT. Protein: CASSLAGVTDTQYF.

This clonotype was found many times. The rearrangement joins TRBV5-1 to TRBJ2-2; no reliable D call. Between the trimmed V and J ends, which lost 4 bases and 4 bases, there was a span of 8 bases. The CDR3 is 13 amino acids. Germline V CDR1 and CDR2: SGHRS, YFSETQ. The CDR3 sequence: CASSPGPTGELFF. The CDR3 region has the DNA TGCGCCAGCAGCCCCGGTCCCACCGGGGAGCTGTTTTTT.

The chain combines TRBV20-1 with TRBJ2-7; the match to TRBD2 covers 8 bases. J gave up 7 bases and V 5 bases, and 10 bases lay outside the gene matches. CDR1 and CDR2 from the germline V gene are DFQATT and SNEGSKA (reference sequence). The CDR3 sequence is 13 residues long. The CDR3 protein is CSAPKTAGGEQYF. The CDR3 coding sequence is TGCAGTGCTCCAAAAACCGCGGGAGGTGAGCAGTACTTC.

This clonotype came up many times. The chain combines TRBV12-3 or TRBV12-4 with TRBJ2-1; D remains unclear. This CDR3 has 13 residues. V dropped 5 bases and J dropped 1 base, with 6 bases sitting between them. The CDR3 loop reads CASSPSSYNEQFF. The CDR3 DNA is TGTGCCAGCAGTCCCTCATCCTACAATGAGCAGTTCTTC.

This clonotype was seen at least ten times. The V gene is TRBV10-3, the J gene TRBJ2-7; D remains ambiguous. V dropped 3 bases and J dropped 0 bases, with 3 bases sitting between them. Looked up from germline, CDR1 is ENHRY and CDR2 is SYGVKD. The CDR3 has 12 residues. This CDR3 reads CAISEFSYEQYF. In DNA form, the CDR3 reads TGTGCCATCAGTGAATTCTCCTACGAGCAGTACTTC.

Ten or more counts support this clonotype. The V gene is TRBV29-1, the J gene TRBJ2-3, with unresolved D. From germline, CDR1 is SQVTM and CDR2 ANQGSEA. This CDR3 has 14 amino acids. V was clipped by 1 base and J by 0 bases, with 8 bases between them. The CDR3 DNA reads as TGCAGCGTTGAAGGGGTGGCTAGCACAGATACGCAGTATTTT. This gives the protein CSVEGVASTDTQYF.

In regard to this clonotype: Since a much larger clone is just one base distant, this may be a read error. CDR3 region: CACSNVSGRGSYNEQFF. In DNA form, the CDR3 reads TGTGCCTGCAGCAACGTTAGCGGGAGAGGCTCCTACAATGAGCAGTTCTTC. This rearrangement joins TRBV13 to TRBJ2-1, with 9 bases aligning to TRBD2. Germline V gene data show CDR1 as PRHDT and CDR2 as FYEKMQ (reference sequence). The CDR3 covers 17 residues.

This chain connects TRBV19 to TRBJ1-2; D is unresolved. The CDR3 has 10 amino acids. Trimming removed 8 bases at V and 7 bases at J, with 8 bases between. CDR1 is LNHDA and CDR2 is SQIVND in the germline V gene (reference sequence). The CDR3 here is CASRAVGYTF. CDR3 DNA sequence: TGTGCCAGTCGGGCGGTTGGCTACACCTTC. The variable domain in full, completed from reference TRBV19 and TRBJ1-2, reads DGGITQSPKYLFRKEGQNVTLSCEQNLNHDAMYWYRQDPGQGLRLIYYSQIVNDFQKGDIAEGYSVSREKKESFPLTVTSAQKNPTAFYLCASRAVGYTFGSGTRLTVV.

This clonotype was seen once. The chain combines TRBV7-6 with TRBJ2-1; a possible D gene is TRBD2 (5 bases). Deletions cut 3 bases from V and 0 bases from J, with 9 bases between. This CDR3 is 15 amino acids long. Per the germline V gene, CDR1 is SGHVS and CDR2 is FNYEAQ. The CDR3 sequence is CASSFRAGSYNEQFF. DNA for the CDR3: TGTGCCAGCAGCTTTAGGGCGGGCTCCTACAATGAGCAGTTCTTC. Based on the CDR3 plus reference TRBV7-6 and TRBJ2-1, the full variable domain is GAGVSQSPRYKVTKRGQDVALRCDPISGHVSLYWYRQALGQGPEFLTYFNYEAQQDKSGLPNDRFSAERPEGSISTLTIQRTEQRDSAMYRCASSFRAGSYNEQFFGPGTRLTVL.

The CDR3 DNA follows: TGCGCCAGCAGCTTACTTAGCGGGACCAACACCGGGGAGCTGTTTTTT. Amino acid sequence: CASSLLSGTNTGELFF. J is TRBJ2-2 and V is TRBV5-1; 8 positions match TRBD2. The length of the CDR3 is 16 residues. Germline lookup yields CDR1 SGHRS and CDR2 YFSETQ. Unmatched junction bases numbered 5, after V lost 2 bases and J lost 2 bases.

Worth noting for this clonotype: One junction end disagrees with the germline gene, perhaps due to a read error. This chain uses TRBV5-1 with TRBJ2-7; TRBD1 might be the D (6 bases). Germline V gene sequence: CDR1 SGHRS, CDR2 YFSETQ. This CDR3 is built from 15 residues. This CDR3 is CASSFISRGAYEHYF. The CDR3 DNA follows: TGCGCCAGCAGCTTTATTTCCAGGGGCGCCTACGAGCACTACTTC.

A note on this clonotype: A much bigger clone sits one base away, suggesting this may be a read error. This CDR3 is CSASTAGFENQPHHF. Written as DNA, the CDR3 is TGCAGTGCTAGCACCGCAGGGTTTGAGAATCAGCCCCATCATTTT. The chain uses TRBV20-1 and TRBJ1-5; the D gene is possibly TRBD1 (5 bases). CDR3 length: 15 residues. Germline CDR1 reads DFQATT; CDR2 reads SNEGSKA (reference sequence).

This clonotype was recorded at least ten times. In DNA form, the CDR3 reads TGCAGTGCTGATGCAGGGGTCAATCAGCCCCAGCATTTT. This sequence encodes CSADAGVNQPQHF. The chain has TRBV20-1 and TRBJ1-5; TRBD1 is a possible D gene (6 bases). Looked up from germline, CDR1 is DFQATT and CDR2 is SNEGSKA (reference sequence). The CDR3 covers 13 residues. V was clipped by 5 bases and J by 3 bases, with 11 bases between them.

As for this clonotype: A read error may be the cause here, since a much bigger clone is one base away. The chain links TRBV19 to TRBJ2-1, with D possibly being TRBD2 (6 bases). Between the trimmed V and J ends, which lost 4 bases and 16 bases, there was a span of 17 bases. In germline, CDR1 is LNHDA, CDR2 SQIVND (reference sequence). The CDR3 consists of 12 residues. The CDR3 loop reads CASSSKRALHFF. CDR3 nucleotides: TGTGCCAGTAGTAGCAAGCGGGCCTTGCATTTCTTC.

This clonotype has at least ten counts. The chain couples TRBV10-3 to TRBJ2-1; D is undetermined. Trimming took off 1 base at V and 5 bases at J, with 3 bases between the two ends. The germline CDR1 and CDR2 sequences are ENHRY and SYGVKD. CDR3 length: 12 residues. CDR3 coding DNA: TGTGCCATCAGTGAGTTCGACAATGAGCAGTTCTTC. Amino acids: CAISEFDNEQFF.

This clonotype was detected many times. The chain has TRBV5-1 and TRBJ2-3, with TRBD1 matching over 11 bases. This CDR3 has 19 residues. With V trimmed by 4 bases and J by 0 bases, 13 bases remained unmatched. Germline CDR1 reads SGHRS; CDR2 reads YFSETQ. Here the CDR3 DNA reads TGCGCCAGCAGCAGTCCCGGGACAGGGGGTTACGATAGCACAGATACGCAGTATTTT. Translated: CASSSPGTGGYDSTDTQYF.

This clonotype has ten or more counts. The chain couples TRBV27 to TRBJ1-2; 9 nucleotides align to TRBD1. V gave up 5 bases and J gave up 8 bases; unmatched junction bases: 6. The CDR3 consists of 13 residues. The V gene's germline CDR1 is MNHEY and CDR2 SMNVEV (reference sequence). The CDR3 bases are TGTGCCAGCAGTCCAAACAGGGGGCACGGCTACACCTTC. Its protein product is CASSPNRGHGYTF.

This chain connects TRBV12-3 or TRBV12-4 to TRBJ1-4; weak D call: TRBD1 (5 bases). The CDR3 runs 14 residues. Trimming took 1 base from V and 8 from J, leaving 11 bases between them. CDR3 sequence (DNA): TGTGCCAGCAGTTTAGGGGGGTTAAGGGAAAAACTGTTTTTT. Translation gives CASSLGGLREKLFF.